This T cell receptor beta chain comes out of a study of blood T cell repertoires in COVID-19. About the study: The analysed material was cDNA or gDNA that came from T cells, B-cell-depleted T cells, or PBMCs.

Clones were sequenced by immunoSEQ multiplex PCR, and TCRdb holds only the in-frame ones, with some missing. This table holds over 100,000 clones, less than 90% found once. This CDR3 spans 16 amino acids. The junction had 8 bases not matched to a gene; V was cut back by 1 base and J by 3 bases. Germline assignment: CDR1 LGHDT and CDR2 YNNKEL (reference sequence). This chain links TRBV3-1 (or the pseudogene TRBV3-2) with TRBJ2-7; 8 bases map to TRBD2. Sequencing was carried out using peripheral blood. The receptor's source is a man older than 75 with acute or convalescent COVID-19. The CDR3 here is CASSQGLSGGVYEQYF. The CDR3 DNA reads TGTGCCAGCAGCCAAGGTTTATCGGGAGGGGTCTACGAGCAGTACTTC.